This T cell receptor (beta chain) was obtained from a study of blood T cell repertoires in COVID-19. Overall study context: Both acute and convalescent COVID-19 samples were obtained from the United States, Italy and Spain. Sample material is recorded as cDNA or gDNA derived from T cells, B-cell-depleted T cells, or PBMCs.

Original data processing: Quantification of nucleated cells was approximated via reference gene primer amplification. Assay: immunoSEQ multiplex PCR; the TCRdb copy retains only in-frame clones and omits some. V and J calls and clone size are given by that table; D and trimming were obtained from the DNA. This table holds 250,000 to 350,000 clones, about 89% found once. The J segment lost 7 bases and the V segment lost 4 bases, leaving 14 bases of the junction unmatched. This CDR3 is built from 16 residues. Germline CDR1 is SGHNT and CDR2 is YYREEE (reference sequence). The J gene is TRBJ2-1, the V gene TRBV5-4, with 7 bases aligning to TRBD2. This TCR derives from a woman aged 45-60 years who had recovered from COVID-19. The sequenced sample was peripheral blood. DNA for the CDR3: TGTGCCAGCAGCCCTAAAGGTAGCGGGCAGGTAAATGAGCAGTTCTTC. Its protein is CASSPKGSGQVNEQFF. Full variable domain (outside the CDR3, taken from reference TRBV5-4 and TRBJ2-1): ETGVTQSPTHLIKTRGQQVTLRCSSQSGHNTVSWYQQALGQGPQFIFQYYREEENGRGNFPPRFSGLQFPNYSSELNVNALELDDSALYLCASSPKGSGQVNEQFFGPGTRLTVL.